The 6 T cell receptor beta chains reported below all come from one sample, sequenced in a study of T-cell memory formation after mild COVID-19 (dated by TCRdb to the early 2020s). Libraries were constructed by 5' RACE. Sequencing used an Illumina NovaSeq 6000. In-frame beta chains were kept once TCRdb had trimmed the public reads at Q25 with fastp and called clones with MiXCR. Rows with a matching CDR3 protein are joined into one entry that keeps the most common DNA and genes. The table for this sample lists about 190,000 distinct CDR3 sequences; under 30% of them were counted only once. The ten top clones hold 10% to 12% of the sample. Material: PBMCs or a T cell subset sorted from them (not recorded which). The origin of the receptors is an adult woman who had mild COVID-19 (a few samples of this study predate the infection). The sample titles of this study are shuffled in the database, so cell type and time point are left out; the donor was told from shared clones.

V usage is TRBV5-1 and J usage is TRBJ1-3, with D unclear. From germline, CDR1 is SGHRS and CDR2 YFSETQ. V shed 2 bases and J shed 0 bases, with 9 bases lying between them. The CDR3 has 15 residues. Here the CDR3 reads CASSLDPGSGNTIYF. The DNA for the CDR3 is TGCGCCAGCAGCTTAGACCCCGGCTCTGGAAACACCATATATTTT.

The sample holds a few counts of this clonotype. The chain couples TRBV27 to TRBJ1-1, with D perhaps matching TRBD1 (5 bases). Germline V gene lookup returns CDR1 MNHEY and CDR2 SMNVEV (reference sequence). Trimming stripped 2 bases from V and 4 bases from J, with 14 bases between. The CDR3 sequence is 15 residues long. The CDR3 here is CASSLDPGWATEAFF. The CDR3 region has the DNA TGTGCCAGCAGTTTAGATCCAGGGTGGGCCACTGAAGCTTTCTTT.

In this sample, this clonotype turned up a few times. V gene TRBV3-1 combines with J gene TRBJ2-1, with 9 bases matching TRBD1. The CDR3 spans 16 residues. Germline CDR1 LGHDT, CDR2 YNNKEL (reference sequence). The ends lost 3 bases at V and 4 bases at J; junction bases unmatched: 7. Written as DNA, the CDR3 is TGTGCCAGCAGCCAGAAAACAGGGGGCTTGTACAATGAGCAGTTCTTC. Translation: CASSQKTGGLYNEQFF.

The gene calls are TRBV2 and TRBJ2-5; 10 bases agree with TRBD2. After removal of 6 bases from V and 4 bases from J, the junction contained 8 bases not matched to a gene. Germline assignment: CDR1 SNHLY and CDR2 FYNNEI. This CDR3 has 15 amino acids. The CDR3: CASRAYTSGTETQYF. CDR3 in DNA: TGTGCCAGCAGGGCCTATACTAGCGGGACAGAGACCCAGTACTTC.

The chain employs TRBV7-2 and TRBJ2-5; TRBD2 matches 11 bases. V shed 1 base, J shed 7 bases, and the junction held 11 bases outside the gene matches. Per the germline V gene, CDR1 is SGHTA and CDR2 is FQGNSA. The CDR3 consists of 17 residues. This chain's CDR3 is CASSLGTSGPVLGTQYF. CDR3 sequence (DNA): TGTGCCAGCAGCTTAGGGACTAGCGGGCCTGTTCTGGGGACCCAGTACTTC.

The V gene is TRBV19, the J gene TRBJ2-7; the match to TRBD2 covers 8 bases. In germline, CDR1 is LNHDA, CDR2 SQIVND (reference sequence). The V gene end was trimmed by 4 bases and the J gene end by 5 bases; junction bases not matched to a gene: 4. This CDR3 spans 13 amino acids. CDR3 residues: CASSSGLADEQYF. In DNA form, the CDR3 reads TGTGCCAGTAGTAGCGGACTAGCTGACGAGCAGTACTTC.